The present T cell receptor (beta chain) was sequenced within a study of T cell responses to AZD1222 COVID-19 vaccine. Findings of the study overall: Breadth and depth of Spike-specific TCRs rose after two AZD1222 doses.

Repertoires were generated with immunoSEQ multiplex PCR, while TCRdb's copy carries only in-frame clones and drops some. Of approximately 84,000 clones in the sample, under 90% were seen once. V gave up 0 bases and J gave up 3 bases; unmatched junction bases: 14. CDR3 length equals 19 residues. Germline CDR1 is KGHSH and CDR2 is LQKENI. As regards this clone: The target antigen is unknown.

Here the sequenced sample was peripheral blood, taken on day 0 of AZD1222 vaccination. The rearrangement links TRBV18 to TRBJ2-7; 10 bases match TRBD1. The clonotype comes from an adult in good health. In DNA form, the CDR3 reads TGTGCCAGCTCACCACCGACCGGTTCTGCGGGACAGGGGTACTACGAGCAGTACTTC. Its protein is CASSPPTGSAGQGYYEQYF.